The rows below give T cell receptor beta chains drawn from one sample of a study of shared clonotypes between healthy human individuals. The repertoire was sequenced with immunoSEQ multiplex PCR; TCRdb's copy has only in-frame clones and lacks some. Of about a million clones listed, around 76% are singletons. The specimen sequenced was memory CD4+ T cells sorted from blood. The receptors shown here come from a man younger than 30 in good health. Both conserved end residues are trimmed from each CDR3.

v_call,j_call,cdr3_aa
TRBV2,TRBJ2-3,ASRDRLNTDTQY
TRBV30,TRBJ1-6,AWSQRGDSPLH
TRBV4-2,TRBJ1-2,ASSQGIGKTSYT
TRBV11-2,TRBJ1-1,ASSSQDGTEAF
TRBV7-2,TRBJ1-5,ASSPSRGYNQPQH
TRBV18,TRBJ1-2,ASRHGQGYGYT
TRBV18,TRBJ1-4,ASSPPRTGRNEKLF
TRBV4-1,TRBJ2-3,ASSRQGIAGVFDTQY
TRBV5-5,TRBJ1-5,ASSLSIYSNQPQH
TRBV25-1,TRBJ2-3,ASTPPGLQTDTQY
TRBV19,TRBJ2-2,ASSIVSGGTGELF
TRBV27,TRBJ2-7,ASRELGTGLNEQY
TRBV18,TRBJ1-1,ASSPDMNTEAF
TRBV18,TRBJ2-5,ASSPPRGETQY
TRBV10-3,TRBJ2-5,AIASGRTGGETQY
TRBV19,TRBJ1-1,ASSESPGRRSTEAF
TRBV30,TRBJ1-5,AWSMTRLDQPQH
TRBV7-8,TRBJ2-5,ASSELLAGGQETQY
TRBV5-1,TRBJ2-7,ASSFGGLTEQY
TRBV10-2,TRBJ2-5,ASRSGMVKTQY
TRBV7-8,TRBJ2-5,ASSLSSAQETQY
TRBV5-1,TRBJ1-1,ASSVQEYTEAF
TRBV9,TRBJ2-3,ASSPRTGLSTDTQY
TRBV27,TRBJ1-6,ASSLSTVQNSPLH
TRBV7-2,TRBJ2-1,ASSFGGLYNEQF
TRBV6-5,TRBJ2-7,ASSYSTRGVYEQY
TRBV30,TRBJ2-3,AWSPRSDTQY
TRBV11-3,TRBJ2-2,ASSSPWTGNTGELF
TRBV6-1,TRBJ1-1,ASSVSDRVLTEAF
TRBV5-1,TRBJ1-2,ASSIDLNYGYT
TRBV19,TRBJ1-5,ASSWKSINQPQH
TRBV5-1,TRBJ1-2,ASSGGTGNRLGYT
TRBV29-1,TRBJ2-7,SVEPKGAVTGEQY
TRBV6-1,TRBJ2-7,ASSEVIQLYEQY
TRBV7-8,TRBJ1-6,ASSNRYALH
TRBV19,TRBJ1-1,ASRSGTANTEAF
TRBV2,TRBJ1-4,ASSLGPGRDEKLF
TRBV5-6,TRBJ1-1,ASSLRLGVSMNTEAF
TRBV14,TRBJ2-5,ASSQGGAQETQY
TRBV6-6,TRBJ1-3,ASSPARSGNTIY
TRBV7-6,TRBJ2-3,ASSFVWWDTQY
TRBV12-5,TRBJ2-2,ASGLVPPGELF
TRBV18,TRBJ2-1,ASSPPNMGQYNEQF
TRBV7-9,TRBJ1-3,ASRPSGGQGNTIY
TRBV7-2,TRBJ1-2,ASSPGTGRGGSYGYT
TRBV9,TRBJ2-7,ASSAGTATYEQY
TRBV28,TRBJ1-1,ASSLQEGKLAF
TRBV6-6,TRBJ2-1,ASSTTGQGSNEQF
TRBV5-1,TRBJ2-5,ASSLRGQETQY
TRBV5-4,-,ASSLYQGNEQY